This T cell receptor (beta chain) was sequenced for a study of metastatic and nonmetastatic thyroid tumors. On the study more broadly: Repertoire data that came from the blood and tumor or nodule tissue of malignant and benign thyroid patients were compared. The study, taken as a whole, reports: As reported, TCR beta diversity in blood and tumor was significantly higher in malignant thyroid tumors than in benign nodules.

Every patient underwent thyroid surgery untreated. In the original analysis: The authors used CDR3 differences across clinicopathological groups to build a distant-metastasis classifier for papillary thyroid cancer. TCRdb re-called the PCR reads with MiXCR. The V and J calls were not made by the authors but by TCRdb's processing. The sample has around 35,000 clones, roughly 15% seen once. Between the trimmed V and J ends, which lost 6 bases and 0 bases, there was a span of 12 bases. The germline V gene has CDR1 SNHLY and CDR2 FYNNEI. The CDR3 contains 15 residues. This clone was counted ten times or more. Its target is unknown.

Sequenced input: blood. The chain recombines TRBV2 with TRBJ1-5, with a possible D match to TRBD1 (6 bases). The TCR originated in a female donor with papillary thyroid cancer or a benign thyroid nodule (not recorded which). Some clones in this sample may be carry-over from other donors' samples. CDR3 DNA: TGTGCCAGCAGACCAGACAGGTCTAGCAATCAGCCCCAGCATTTT. Its protein product is CASRPDRSSNQPQHF.